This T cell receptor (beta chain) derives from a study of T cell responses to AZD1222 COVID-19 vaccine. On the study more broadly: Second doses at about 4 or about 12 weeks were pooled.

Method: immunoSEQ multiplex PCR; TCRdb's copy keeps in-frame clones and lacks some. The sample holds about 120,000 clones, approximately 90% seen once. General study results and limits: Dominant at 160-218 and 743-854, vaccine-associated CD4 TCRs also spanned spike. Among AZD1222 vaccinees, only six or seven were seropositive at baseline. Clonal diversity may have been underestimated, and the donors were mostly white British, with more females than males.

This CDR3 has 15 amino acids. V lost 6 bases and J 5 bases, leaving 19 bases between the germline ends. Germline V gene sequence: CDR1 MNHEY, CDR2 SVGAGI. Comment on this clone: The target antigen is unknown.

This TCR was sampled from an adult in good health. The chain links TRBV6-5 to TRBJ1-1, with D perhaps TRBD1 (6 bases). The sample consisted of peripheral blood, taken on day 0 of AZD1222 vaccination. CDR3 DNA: TGTGCCAGCAGATTACACAGGGCGGTGTGGACTGAAGCTTTCTTT. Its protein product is CASRLHRAVWTEAFF.